The clone carrying this T cell receptor (beta chain) appeared a few times. The antigen is not known. This entry is derived from a study of T-cell reconstitution after alpha-beta-depleted transplantation in children. Study observations and caveats: It was reported that alpha-beta T cells came from several hundred expanded graft clones (about two months after transplant).

The V segment lost 6 bases and the J segment 5 bases; nucleotides outside the gene matches: 7. Looked up from germline, CDR1 is SGHRS and CDR2 is YFSETQ. The CDR3 spans 13 residues. A library of TCRbeta sequences, prepared with unique molecular identifiers, was generated. Via MiXCR, TCRdb re-called the PCR reads, giving one row per CDR3 protein. The sample carries approximately 650,000 distinct CDR3 sequences, 10% to 15% recorded once. The sequence was obtained from a girl aged 2-10 years with congenital amegakaryocytic thrombocytopenia, due to receive a stem cell transplant. The sequences come from PBMCs, collected before TCRalphabeta/CD19-depleted stem cell transplant. V is TRBV5-1 and J is TRBJ2-5; TRBD2 aligns across 7 bases. This CDR3 is CASMLRERETQYF. DNA for the CDR3: TGCGCCAGCATGTTGCGGGAGCGGGAGACCCAGTACTTC.